The clone carrying this T cell receptor beta chain was recorded a few times. Its antigen is not known. V was trimmed by 7 bases and J by 3 bases, leaving 15 bases between them. The CDR3 has 15 residues. The germline gives CDR1 SGHNT, CDR2 YENEEA. This specimen comes from a study of T-cell reconstitution after alpha-beta-depleted transplantation in children. Study observations and caveats: Hyperexpanded clones declined; after one year, newly produced T cells mostly supplied diversity. In patients about two months after transplant, alpha-beta T cells reportedly arose from several hundred expanded graft clones. Diversity of TCRbeta at day 60 was high in some patients, arising from surviving recipient T cells and thymic progenitors.

It was with unique molecular identifiers that the TCRbeta library was prepared. From the PCR reads, TCRdb called clonotypes with MiXCR, one entry per CDR3 protein. The repertoire includes roughly 490,000 distinct CDR3 sequences, approximately 10% of them detected once, and about 14% sits in the top ten. This sequence joins TRBV11-3 and TRBJ2-2, with D possibly matching TRBD2 (5 bases). This TCR came from a female patient aged 2-15 years who had a stem cell transplant for aplastic anemia, so the T cells may come from the graft donor. Material: PBMCs, mostly from graft donor cells, obtained 180 days after TCRalphabeta/CD19-depleted stem cell transplant. The CDR3 nucleotides are TGTGCCAGCATCCCGTCCGGAGCGGACACCGGGGAGCTGTTTTTT. Translated, it gives CASIPSGADTGELFF.